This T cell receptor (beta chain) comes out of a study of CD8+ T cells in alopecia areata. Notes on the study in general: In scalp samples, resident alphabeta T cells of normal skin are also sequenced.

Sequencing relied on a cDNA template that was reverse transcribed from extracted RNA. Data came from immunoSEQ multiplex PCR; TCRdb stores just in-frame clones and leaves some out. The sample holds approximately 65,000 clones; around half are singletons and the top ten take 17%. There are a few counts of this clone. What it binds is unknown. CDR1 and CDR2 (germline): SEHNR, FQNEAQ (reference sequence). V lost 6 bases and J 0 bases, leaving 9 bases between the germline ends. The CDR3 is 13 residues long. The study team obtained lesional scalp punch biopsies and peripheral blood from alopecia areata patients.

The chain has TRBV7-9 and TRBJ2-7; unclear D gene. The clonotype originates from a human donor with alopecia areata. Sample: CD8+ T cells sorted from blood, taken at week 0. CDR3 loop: CASRDGSSYEQYF. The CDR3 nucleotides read TGTGCCAGCAGGGACGGTTCCTCCTACGAGCAGTACTTC.